This entry lists 15 T cell receptor beta chains sequenced from one sample in a study of CD8 T cells in Susac syndrome. Reverse transcription of about 0.45 to 1 ug RNA was performed with random hexamers. Via MiXCR, TCRdb re-called the immunoSEQ multiplex PCR reads, giving one row per CDR3 protein. The sample holds under 95,000 distinct CDR3 sequences, roughly 94% seen once. Sequencing used CD4+ T cells from PBMCs. These TCRs come from a human donor with Susac syndrome.

The V and J genes are TRBV19 and TRBJ1-5; possibly TRBD1 for D (5 bases). Germline V gene lookup returns CDR1 LNHDA and CDR2 SQIVND (reference sequence). Trimming shortened V by 5 bases and J by 7 bases, and 18 bases separated the two germline ends. There are 15 residues in the CDR3. CDR3 protein: CASSPGRGERQPQHF. CDR3 sequence (DNA): TGTGCCAGTAGTCCCGGACGGGGGGAGAGGCAGCCCCAGCATTTT.

The chain joins TRBV28 to TRBJ1-1; 7 nucleotides align to TRBD1. CDR3 length: 15 amino acids. The germline V gene encodes CDR1 MDHEN and CDR2 SYDVKM. J lost 5 bases, V lost 4 bases, and 10 bases had no gene match. The CDR3 nucleotides read TGTGCCAGCAGTTCCCGAGAGGGGGCCGGAACTGAAGCTTTCTTT. Translating gives CASSSREGAGTEAFF.

The chain links TRBV6-6 to TRBJ1-5; D gene uncertain. Germline values: CDR1 MNHNY, CDR2 SVGAGI (reference sequence). The V end was cut by 4 bases, the J end by 4 bases, with 8 bases between. This CDR3 region has 13 residues. This CDR3 reads CASSFLWNQPQHF. Here the CDR3 DNA reads TGTGCCAGCAGTTTCCTGTGGAATCAGCCCCAGCATTTT.

V is TRBV4-2 and J is TRBJ2-1; D is undetermined. V was pared by 0 bases and J by 0 bases, with 9 bases between. The CDR3 is 16 residues long. From germline, CDR1 is LGHNA and CDR2 YNFKEQ. The chain's CDR3 is CASSQEATPSYNEQFF. In nucleotides, the CDR3 is TGTGCCAGCAGCCAAGAGGCGACCCCCTCCTACAATGAGCAGTTCTTC.

The chain recombines TRBV4-1 with TRBJ1-1, with a possible D match to TRBD1 (5 bases). The CDR3 consists of 16 residues. Trimming took 0 bases from V and 1 from J, leaving 12 bases between them. Germline loops: CDR1 MGHRA, CDR2 YSYEKL. The CDR3 nucleotides are TGCGCCAGCAGCCAAGAGGTAGGGGCGCGGAACACTGAAGCTTTCTTT. Amino acids: CASSQEVGARNTEAFF.

The rearrangement uses TRBV19 and TRBJ2-5, with D unclear. In germline, CDR1 is LNHDA, CDR2 SQIVND (reference sequence). The CDR3 length is 14 residues. V lost 3 bases, J lost 5 bases, and 13 bases lay in between. The CDR3 sequence is CASSIGQVGETQYF. In DNA, the CDR3 is TGTGCCAGTAGTATTGGGCAAGTGGGGGAGACCCAGTACTTC.

The count of this clonotype is one. The rearrangement joins TRBV19 to TRBJ2-7; 7 nucleotides match TRBD1. The CDR3 loop spans 12 amino acids. Losses at the gene ends were 5 bases for V and 7 bases for J; bases not matched to a gene: 5. CDR1 and CDR2 from the germline V gene are LNHDA and SQIVND (reference sequence). CDR3: CASSQQGQEQYF. CDR3 DNA: TGTGCCAGTAGTCAACAGGGGCAGGAGCAGTACTTC.

V usage is TRBV30 and J usage is TRBJ2-1; the D gene is possibly TRBD1 (5 bases). The V gene's germline CDR1 is GTSNPN and CDR2 SVGIG (reference sequence). Trimming took 2 bases from V and 4 from J, leaving 9 bases between them. The CDR3 extends over 13 amino acids. In DNA form, the CDR3 reads TGTGCCTGGAGTATTGACAGATACAATGAGCAGTTCTTC. Protein product: CAWSIDRYNEQFF.

The chain links TRBV10-2 to TRBJ1-1, with TRBD1 as a possible D gene (6 bases). V dropped 6 bases and J dropped 1 base, with 15 bases sitting between them. Germline assignment: CDR1 WSHSY and CDR2 SAAADI. The CDR3 length is 15 residues. The CDR3 reads CASRNYRDANTEAFF. The DNA for the CDR3 is TGCGCCAGCAGGAACTACAGGGATGCGAACACTGAAGCTTTCTTT.

The chain has TRBV7-2 and TRBJ2-3; D remains ambiguous. Germline CDR1 is SGHTA and CDR2 is FQGNSA. This CDR3 region has 15 residues. Trimming shortened V by 4 bases and J by 2 bases, and 13 bases separated the two germline ends. The CDR3 DNA reads TGTGCCAGCAGCTCAAAGGCTTCCCTCACAGATACGCAGTATTTT. Translated: CASSSKASLTDTQYF.

V gene TRBV7-2 combines with J gene TRBJ2-3, with D perhaps matching TRBD1 (5 bases). This CDR3 has 15 amino acids. Trimming took off 5 bases at V and 3 bases at J, with 15 bases between the two ends. Germline V gene lookup returns CDR1 SGHTA and CDR2 FQGNSA. CDR3 protein: CASSPLGATTDTQYF. The CDR3 DNA sequence: TGTGCCAGCAGCCCGCTAGGGGCGACGACAGATACGCAGTATTTT.

The J gene is TRBJ2-7, the V gene TRBV6-1, with D perhaps matching TRBD1 (6 bases). This CDR3 spans 13 amino acids. Trimming removed 8 bases at V and 0 bases at J, with 11 bases between. Germline CDR1 and CDR2: MNHNS and SASEGT. The CDR3 nucleotides are TGTGCCAGCCGGACAGCGAACTCCTACGAGCAGTACTTC. Its translation is CASRTANSYEQYF.

V and J are TRBV29-1 and TRBJ1-5, with D unresolved. Trimming left V 4 bases short and J 4 bases short, with 8 bases between. Looked up from germline, CDR1 is SQVTM and CDR2 is ANQGSEA. This CDR3 comprises 12 residues. In DNA form, the CDR3 reads TGCAGCGTTGCCCTAAGGAATCAGCCCCAGCATTTT. Protein product: CSVALRNQPQHF.

In its sample, this clonotype was seen once. The rearrangement links TRBV19 to TRBJ2-3; TRBD2 aligns across 8 bases. The CDR3 sequence is 14 residues long. Trimming at V came to 6 bases and at J to 1 base, leaving 3 bases not matched to a gene. Germline lookup yields CDR1 LNHDA and CDR2 SQIVND (reference sequence). This CDR3 is CASRRRGGTDTQYF. The CDR3 region has the DNA TGTGCCAGTAGAAGGCGGGGGGGCACAGATACGCAGTATTTT. Combining the CDR3 with reference TRBV19 and TRBJ2-3 gives the whole variable domain DGGITQSPKYLFRKEGQNVTLSCEQNLNHDAMYWYRQDPGQGLRLIYYSQIVNDFQKGDIAEGYSVSREKKESFPLTVTSAQKNPTAFYLCASRRRGGTDTQYFGPGTRLTVL.

This clonotype has a single count. V gene TRBV3-1 combines with J gene TRBJ2-1; 9 bases fit TRBD2. V dropped 3 bases and J dropped 6; count of bases not matched to a gene: 6. The V gene's germline CDR1 is LGHDT and CDR2 YNNKEL (reference sequence). There are 15 residues in the CDR3. CDR3 sequence (DNA): TGTGCCAGCAGCCATTCTAGCGGGGTATTCAATGAGCAGTTCTTC. Translation: CASSHSSGVFNEQFF.